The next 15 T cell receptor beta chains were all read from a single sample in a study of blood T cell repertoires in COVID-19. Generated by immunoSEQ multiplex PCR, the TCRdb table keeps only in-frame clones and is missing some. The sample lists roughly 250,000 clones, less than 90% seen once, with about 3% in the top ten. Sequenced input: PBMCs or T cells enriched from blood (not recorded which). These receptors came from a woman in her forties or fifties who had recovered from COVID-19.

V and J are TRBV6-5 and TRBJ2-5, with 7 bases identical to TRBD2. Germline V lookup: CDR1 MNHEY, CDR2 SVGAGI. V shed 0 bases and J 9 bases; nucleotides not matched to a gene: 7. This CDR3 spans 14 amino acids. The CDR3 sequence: CASSYSLAAGAQYF. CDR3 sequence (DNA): TGTGCCAGCAGTTACTCGCTAGCGGCGGGCGCCCAGTACTTC.

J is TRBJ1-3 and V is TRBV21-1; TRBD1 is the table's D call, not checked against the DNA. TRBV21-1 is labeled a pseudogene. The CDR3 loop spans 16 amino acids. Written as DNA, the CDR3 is TGTGCCAGCAGCAAGTTTGTGGGGCTCTCTGGAAACACCATATATTTT. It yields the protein CASSKFVGLSGNTIYF.

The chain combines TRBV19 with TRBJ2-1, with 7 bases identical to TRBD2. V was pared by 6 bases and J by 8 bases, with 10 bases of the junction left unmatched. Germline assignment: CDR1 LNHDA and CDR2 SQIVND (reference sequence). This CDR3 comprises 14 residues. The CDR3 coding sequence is TGTGCCAGTAGCACCCGGCGGGAGAGGGATGAGCAGTTCTTC. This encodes CASSTRRERDEQFF.

The CDR3 bases are TGTGCCAGCAGTAAGGACAGGAGGTCTCATGGCTACACCTTC. It translates to CASSKDRRSHGYTF. The V and J genes are TRBV28 and TRBJ1-2, with 7 bases identical to TRBD1. The V and J ends lost 5 bases and 6 bases, in that order; junction bases with no gene match: 9. CDR3 length: 14 amino acids. CDR1 MDHEN and CDR2 SYDVKM come from the germline V gene.

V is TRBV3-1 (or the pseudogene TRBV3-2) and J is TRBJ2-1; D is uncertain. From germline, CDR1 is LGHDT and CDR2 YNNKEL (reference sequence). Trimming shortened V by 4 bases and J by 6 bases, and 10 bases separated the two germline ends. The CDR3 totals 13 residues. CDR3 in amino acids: CASSPQVANEQFF. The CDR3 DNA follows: TGTGCCAGCAGCCCCCAGGTGGCCAATGAGCAGTTCTTC.

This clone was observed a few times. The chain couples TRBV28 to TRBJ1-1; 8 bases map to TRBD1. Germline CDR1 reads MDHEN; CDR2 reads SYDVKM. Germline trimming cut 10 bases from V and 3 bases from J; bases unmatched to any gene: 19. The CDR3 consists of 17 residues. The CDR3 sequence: CATINRGRGVWDTEAFF. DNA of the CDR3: TGTGCCACCATAAACAGGGGGAGAGGAGTGTGGGACACTGAAGCTTTCTTT.

CDR3 region: CASSHDRGQKVSTEAFF. DNA of the CDR3: TGCGCCAGCAGCCATGACAGGGGGCAGAAAGTGAGCACTGAAGCTTTCTTT. The chain carries TRBV4-1 and TRBJ1-1, with 10 nucleotides matching TRBD1. The V segment lost 3 bases and the J segment 4 bases; nucleotides outside the gene matches: 11. CDR3 length equals 17 residues. Germline V gene sequence: CDR1 MGHRA, CDR2 YSYEKL.

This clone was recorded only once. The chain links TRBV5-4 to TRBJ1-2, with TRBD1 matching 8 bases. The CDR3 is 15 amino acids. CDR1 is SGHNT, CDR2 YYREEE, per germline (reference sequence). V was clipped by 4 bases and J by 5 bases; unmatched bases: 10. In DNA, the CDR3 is TGTGCCAGCAGCGCGAACCCGACAGGGGCTTATGGCTACACCTTC. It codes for CASSANPTGAYGYTF.

This chain's CDR3 is CASSLGRRSRAFF. The CDR3 nucleotides are TGTGCCAGCAGTTTGGGGAGGCGTAGTAGAGCTTTCTTT. This chain connects TRBV28 to TRBJ1-1, with unresolved D. The CDR3 has 13 amino acids. With 3 bases removed from V and 10 bases from J, the gap between germline ends came to 15 bases. The germline gives CDR1 MDHEN, CDR2 SYDVKM. The full variable domain, in which reference TRBV28 and TRBJ1-1 provide the parts outside the CDR3, is DVKVTQSSRYLVKRTGEKVFLECVQDMDHENMFWYRQDPGLGLRLIYFSYDVKMKEKGDIPEGYSVSREKKERFSLILESASTNQTSMYLCASSLGRRSRAFFGQGTRLTVV.

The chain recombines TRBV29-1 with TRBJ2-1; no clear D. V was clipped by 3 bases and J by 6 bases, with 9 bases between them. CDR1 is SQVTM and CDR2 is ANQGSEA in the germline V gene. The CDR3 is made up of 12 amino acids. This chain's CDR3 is CSVDPARNEQFF. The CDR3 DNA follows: TGCAGCGTTGATCCAGCGCGCAATGAGCAGTTCTTC.

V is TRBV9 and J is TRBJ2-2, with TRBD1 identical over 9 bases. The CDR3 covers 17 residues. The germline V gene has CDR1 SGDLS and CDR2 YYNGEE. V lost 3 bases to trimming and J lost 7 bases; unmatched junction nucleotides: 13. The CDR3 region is CASSAYRGLEPGGELFF. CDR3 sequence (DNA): TGTGCCAGCAGCGCGTACAGGGGGCTCGAGCCAGGCGGGGAGCTGTTTTTT.

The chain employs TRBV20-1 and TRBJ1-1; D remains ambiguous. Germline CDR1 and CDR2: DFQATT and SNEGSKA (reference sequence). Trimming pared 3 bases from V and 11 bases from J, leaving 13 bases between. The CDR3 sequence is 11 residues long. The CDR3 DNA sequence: TGCAGTGCTAGTTCCCCCCAGTTGGCTTTCTTT. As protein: CSASSPQLAFF.

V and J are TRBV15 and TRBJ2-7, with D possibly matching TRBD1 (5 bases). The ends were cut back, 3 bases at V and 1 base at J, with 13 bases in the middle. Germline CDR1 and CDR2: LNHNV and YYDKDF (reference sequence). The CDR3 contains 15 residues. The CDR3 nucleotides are TGTGCCACCAGCAGTGGGTCAGACAGTTCCTACGAGCAGTACTTC. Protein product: CATSSGSDSSYEQYF.

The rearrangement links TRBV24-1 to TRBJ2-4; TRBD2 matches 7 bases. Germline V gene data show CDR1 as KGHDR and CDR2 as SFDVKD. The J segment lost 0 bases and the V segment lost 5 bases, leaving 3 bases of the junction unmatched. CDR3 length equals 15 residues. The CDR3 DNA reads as TGTGCCACCAGTGGGGGGGGTCTAGCCAAAAACATTCAGTACTTC. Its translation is CATSGGGLAKNIQYF.

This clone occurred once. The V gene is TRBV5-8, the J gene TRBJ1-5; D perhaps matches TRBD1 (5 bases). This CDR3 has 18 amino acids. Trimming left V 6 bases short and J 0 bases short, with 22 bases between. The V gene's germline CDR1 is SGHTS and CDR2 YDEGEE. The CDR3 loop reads CASTLGGVFTYSNQPQHF. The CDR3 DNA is TGTGCCAGCACATTGGGAGGGGTCTTCACTTATAGCAATCAGCCCCAGCATTTT.